The 5 T cell receptor beta chains below were found in one sample sequenced in a study of T-cell reconstitution after alpha-beta-depleted transplantation in children. Preparation of the TCRbeta library was carried out with unique molecular identifiers. TCRdb itself ran the PCR reads through MiXCR, one entry per CDR3 protein. The sample includes tens of thousands of distinct CDR3 sequences, about 10% of them seen just once. The sample was PBMCs, mostly from graft donor cells, taken 60 days after TCRalphabeta/CD19-depleted stem cell transplant. These TCRs come from a male patient aged 2-15 years who had a stem cell transplant for chronic granulomatous disease, so the T cells may come from the graft donor.

The sample holds a few counts of this clonotype. The chain employs TRBV7-9 and TRBJ2-6; D remains ambiguous. The V and J ends lost 0 bases and 0 bases respectively, with 6 bases between them. Germline-derived CDR1 and CDR2 are SEHNR and FQNEAQ (reference sequence). This CDR3 has 16 amino acids. CDR3: CASSLAGPSGANVLTF. CDR3 nucleotide sequence: TGTGCCAGCAGCTTAGCGGGCCCCTCTGGGGCCAACGTCCTGACTTTC.

This clonotype was detected only a few times. This rearrangement joins TRBV28 to TRBJ2-7; no reliable D call. This CDR3 region has 13 residues. Germline V gene lookup returns CDR1 MDHEN and CDR2 SYDVKM. With 3 bases removed from V and 2 bases from J, the gap between germline ends came to 8 bases. The CDR3 DNA sequence: TGTGCCAGCAGTTTGACACTAACCTACGAGCAGTACTTC. The encoded protein is CASSLTLTYEQYF.

This clonotype was recorded many times. V is TRBV20-1 and J is TRBJ2-7; possible D gene TRBD1, 5 bases. This CDR3 has 11 amino acids. CDR1 is DFQATT, CDR2 SNEGSKA, per germline (reference sequence). The germline V and J ends were trimmed by 6 bases and 7 bases, with 13 bases remaining between them. CDR3 residues: CSARAAYEQYF. CDR3 DNA: TGCAGTGCCAGGGCCGCATATGAGCAGTACTTC.

A few counts support this clonotype. V gene TRBV20-1 combines with J gene TRBJ2-7, with 7 bases aligning to TRBD2. The V gene's germline CDR1 is DFQATT and CDR2 SNEGSKA (reference sequence). The CDR3 sequence is 14 residues long. V lost 1 base and J lost 3; bases outside the gene matches: 6. The CDR3 DNA reads TGCAGTGCTAGAGGGGCTAGCGGATTCTACGAGCAGTACTTC. Its protein product is CSARGASGFYEQYF.

This chain joins TRBV12-3 or TRBV12-4 and TRBJ1-6; TRBD1 matches 8 bases. The CDR3 extends over 14 amino acids. Unmatched junction bases numbered 7, after V lost 8 bases and J lost 7 bases. The CDR3 protein is CASGTGGRNSPLHF. DNA of the CDR3: TGTGCCAGCGGAACAGGGGGGAGGAATTCACCCCTCCACTTT.